The source of this T cell receptor beta chain is a study of T cells in Graves' hyperthyroidism and ophthalmopathy. Study conclusions and caveats: Ophthalmopathy was predicted by the model a median of approximately six months ahead of onset. In the analysis, a 13 V-J model separated ophthalmopathy from stable hyperthyroidism.

Comment on this clonotype: Its antigen is undetermined.

Thyroid ultrasound and orbital computed tomography, with clinical symptoms and serum thyroxine and TRAb, informed diagnoses. This CDR3 spans 13 amino acids. The V end lost 6 bases, the J end lost 2 bases, and 11 bases lay between the germline ends. Germline values: CDR1 SEHNR, CDR2 FQNEAQ (reference sequence). RNA transcripts gave rise to amplified TCR beta CDR3 regions. A first-round RT-PCR of the TCR CDR3 used the HTBI primer set. TCRdb redid the calling of the multiplex PCR reads with MiXCR, one entry per CDR3 protein. This table holds over 45,000 distinct CDR3 sequences, around 49% found once. The J gene is TRBJ2-7, the V gene TRBV7-9; tentative D call: TRBD1 (5 bases). The receptor's source is a woman in her forties or fifties with Graves' hyperthyroidism. Sequencing input: peripheral blood or thyroid tissue (not recorded which). The CDR3 nucleotides read TGTGCCAGCAGTTTCGACAGTACCTACGAGCAGTACTTC. Amino acid sequence: CASSFDSTYEQYF. The full variable domain, completed using reference TRBV7-9 and TRBJ2-7, is DTGVSQNPRHKITKRGQNVTFRCDPISEHNRLYWYRQTLGQGPEFLTYFQNEAQLEKSRLLSDRFSAERPKGSFSTLEIQRTEQGDSAMYLCASSFDSTYEQYFGPGTRLTVT.